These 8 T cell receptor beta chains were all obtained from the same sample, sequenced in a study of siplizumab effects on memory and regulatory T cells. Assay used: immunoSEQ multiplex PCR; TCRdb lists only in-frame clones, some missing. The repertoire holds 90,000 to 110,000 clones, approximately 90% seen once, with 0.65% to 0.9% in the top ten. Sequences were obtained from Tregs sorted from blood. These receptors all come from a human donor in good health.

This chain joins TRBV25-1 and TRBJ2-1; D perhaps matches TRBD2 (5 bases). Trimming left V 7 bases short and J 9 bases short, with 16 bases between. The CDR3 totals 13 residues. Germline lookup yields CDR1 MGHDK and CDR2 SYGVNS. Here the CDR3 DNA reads TGTGCCAGCAAGCTCACTAGTCCGGGTGAGCAGTTCTTC. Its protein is CASKLTSPGEQFF.

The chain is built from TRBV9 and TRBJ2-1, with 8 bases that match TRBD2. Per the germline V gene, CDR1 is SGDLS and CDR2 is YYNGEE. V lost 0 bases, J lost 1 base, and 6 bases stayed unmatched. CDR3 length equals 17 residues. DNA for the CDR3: TGTGCCAGCAGCGTAGCTCTAAGCGGGAGTTCCTACAATGAGCAGTTCTTC. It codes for CASSVALSGSSYNEQFF. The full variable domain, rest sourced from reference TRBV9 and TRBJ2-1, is DSGVTQTPKHLITATGQRVTLRCSPRSGDLSVYWYQQSLDQGLQFLIQYYNGEERAKGNILERFSAQQFPDLHSELNLSSLELGDSALYFCASSVALSGSSYNEQFFGPGTRLTVL.

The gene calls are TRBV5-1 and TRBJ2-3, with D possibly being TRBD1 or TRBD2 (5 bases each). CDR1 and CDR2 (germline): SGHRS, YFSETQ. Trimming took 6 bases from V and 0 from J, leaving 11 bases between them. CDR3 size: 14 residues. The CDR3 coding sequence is TGCGCCAGCAACCCTGGGACGAGCACAGATACGCAGTATTTT. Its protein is CASNPGTSTDTQYF.

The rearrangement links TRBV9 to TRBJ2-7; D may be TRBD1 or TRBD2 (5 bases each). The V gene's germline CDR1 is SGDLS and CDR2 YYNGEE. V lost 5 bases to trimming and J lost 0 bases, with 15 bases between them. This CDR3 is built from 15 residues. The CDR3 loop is CASSRRDGTSYEQYF. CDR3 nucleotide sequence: TGTGCCAGCAGTCGACGGGACGGAACCTCCTACGAGCAGTACTTC.

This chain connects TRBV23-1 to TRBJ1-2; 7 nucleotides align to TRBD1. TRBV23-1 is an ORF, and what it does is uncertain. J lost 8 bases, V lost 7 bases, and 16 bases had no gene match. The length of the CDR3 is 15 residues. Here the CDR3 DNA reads TGCGCCAGCAACCACTTACAGGGGAAGGGCCTCGGCTACACCTTC. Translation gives CASNHLQGKGLGYTF.

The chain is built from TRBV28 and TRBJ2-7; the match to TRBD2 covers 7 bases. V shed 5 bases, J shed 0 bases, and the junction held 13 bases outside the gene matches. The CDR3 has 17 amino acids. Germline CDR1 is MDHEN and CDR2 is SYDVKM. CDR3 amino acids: CASSPEFGRESSYEQYF. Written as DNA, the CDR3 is TGTGCCAGCAGTCCAGAGTTCGGGCGGGAGAGCTCCTACGAGCAGTACTTC.

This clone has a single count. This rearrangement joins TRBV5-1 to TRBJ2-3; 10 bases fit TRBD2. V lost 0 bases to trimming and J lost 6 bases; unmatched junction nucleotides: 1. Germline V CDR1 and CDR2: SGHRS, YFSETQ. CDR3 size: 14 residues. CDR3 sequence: CASSLASGSDTQYF. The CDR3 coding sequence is TGCGCCAGCAGCTTGGCTAGCGGGAGTGATACGCAGTATTTT.

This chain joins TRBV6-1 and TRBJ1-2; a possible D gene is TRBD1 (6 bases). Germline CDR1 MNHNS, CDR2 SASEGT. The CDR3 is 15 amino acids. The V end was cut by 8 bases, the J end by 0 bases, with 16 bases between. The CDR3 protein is CASRTVKLTNYGYTF. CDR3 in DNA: TGTGCCAGCCGGACAGTAAAACTTACTAACTATGGCTACACCTTC.